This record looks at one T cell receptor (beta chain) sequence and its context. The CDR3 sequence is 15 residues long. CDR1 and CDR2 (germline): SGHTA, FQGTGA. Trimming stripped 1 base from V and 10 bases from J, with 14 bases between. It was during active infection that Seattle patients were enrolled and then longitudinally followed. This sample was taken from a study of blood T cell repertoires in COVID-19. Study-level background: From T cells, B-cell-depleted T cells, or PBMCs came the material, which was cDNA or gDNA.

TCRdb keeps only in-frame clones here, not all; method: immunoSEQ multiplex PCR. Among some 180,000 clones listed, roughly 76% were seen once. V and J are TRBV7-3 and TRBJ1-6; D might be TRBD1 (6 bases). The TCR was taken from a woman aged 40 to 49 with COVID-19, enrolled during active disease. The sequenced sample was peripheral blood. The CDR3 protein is CASSLIGGARSPLHF. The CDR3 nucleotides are TGTGCCAGCAGCTTAATTGGGGGGGCCAGATCACCCCTCCACTTT. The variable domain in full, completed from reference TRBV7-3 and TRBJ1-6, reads GAGVSQTPSNKVTEKGKYVELRCDPISGHTALYWYRQSLGQGPEFLIYFQGTGAADDSGLPNDRFFAVRPEGSVSTLKIQRTERGDSAVYLCASSLIGGARSPLHFGNGTRLTVT.